These 15 T cell receptor beta chains originate from one sample sequenced in a study of T-cell memory formation after mild COVID-19. MiXCR was run by TCRdb on the 5' RACE reads, yielding one entry per CDR3 protein. The table records about 430,000 distinct CDR3 sequences, less than 25% of them present only once. The sequenced material came from PBMCs or a T cell subset sorted from them (not recorded which). Receptors were obtained from an adult woman who had mild COVID-19 (a few samples of this study predate the infection). Cell type and time point are not known.

Comment on this clonotype: Relative to the germline gene, one junction end is altered; a read error may explain this. The J gene is TRBJ2-3, the V gene TRBV19; 9 bases fit TRBD2. This CDR3 is 15 amino acids long. Looked up from germline, CDR1 is LNHDA and CDR2 is SQIVND (reference sequence). In nucleotides, the CDR3 is TGTGCCAGTAGTGCGACGGGACTAGCAGGAGATACGCAATATTTT. It codes for CASSATGLAGDTQYF.

This clonotype showed up just a few times. V usage is TRBV4-1 and J usage is TRBJ2-2, with TRBD2 as a possible D gene (6 bases). Trimming removed 8 bases from V and 4 bases from J, with 14 bases in between. The germline CDR1 and CDR2 sequences are MGHRA and YSYEKL. CDR3 length: 14 amino acids. Here the CDR3 DNA reads TGCGCCAGCGATCCGATCGGGGGCACCGGGGAGCTGTTTTTT. It translates to CASDPIGGTGELFF.

The chain employs TRBV12-3 or TRBV12-4 and TRBJ2-7; 11 nucleotides align to TRBD1. V trimming: 7 bases; J trimming: 7 bases; junction bases outside the gene matches: 9. The CDR3 runs to 14 residues. The CDR3 sequence is CASTPGTGGGEQYF. CDR3 DNA sequence: TGTGCCAGCACTCCCGGGACAGGGGGTGGTGAGCAGTACTTC.

V and J are TRBV9 and TRBJ1-2; D remains unclear. Deletions cut 4 bases from V and 7 bases from J, with 23 bases between. The CDR3 has 16 residues. CDR1 is SGDLS and CDR2 is YYNGEE in the germline V gene. CDR3 sequence (DNA): TGTGCCAGCAGCCCCTCGGGCAGCCAGATAATGGGTGGCTACACCTTC. Amino acid sequence: CASSPSGSQIMGGYTF. Supplemented by reference TRBV9 and TRBJ1-2, the full variable domain reads DSGVTQTPKHLITATGQRVTLRCSPRSGDLSVYWYQQSLDQGLQFLIQYYNGEERAKGNILERFSAQQFPDLHSELNLSSLELGDSALYFCASSPSGSQIMGGYTFGSGTRLTVV.

This chain uses TRBV30 with TRBJ1-1, with D possibly matching TRBD1 (5 bases). The V end lost 5 bases, the J end lost 0 bases, and 22 bases lay between the germline ends. Germline CDR1 is GTSNPN and CDR2 is SVGIG (reference sequence). This CDR3 is built from 17 residues. CDR3 coding DNA: TGTGCCTGGTGTCCCCCCCTATGGGGGTCTATGAACACTGAAGCTTTCTTT. Its translation: CAWCPPLWGSMNTEAFF.

The chain carries TRBV7-2 and TRBJ1-2; 7 nucleotides align to TRBD1. The length of the CDR3 is 15 residues. Unmatched junction bases numbered 7, after V lost 2 bases and J lost 4 bases. Germline V lookup: CDR1 SGHTA, CDR2 FQGNSA. CDR3 protein: CASSLLPGDSYGYTF. For the CDR3, the DNA is TGTGCCAGCAGCTTATTACCCGGGGACAGCTATGGCTACACCTTC.

The chain links TRBV15 to TRBJ2-7, with D maybe TRBD1 (6 bases). Germline-derived CDR1 and CDR2 are LNHNV and YYDKDF (reference sequence). The germline V and J ends were trimmed by 5 bases and 9 bases, with 17 bases remaining between them. The CDR3 sequence is 13 residues long. CDR3 in amino acids: CATSSWGETGQYF. CDR3 DNA: TGTGCCACCAGCTCGTGGGGCGAGACAGGGCAGTACTTC.

This clonotype was recorded at least ten times. The chain recombines TRBV12-3 or TRBV12-4 with TRBJ2-7, with D perhaps assigned TRBD1 or TRBD2 (5 bases each). V dropped 5 bases and J dropped 3 bases, with 26 bases sitting between them. The CDR3 is made up of 18 amino acids. The CDR3 loop reads CASSGDRGTSVSIYEQYF. In DNA, the CDR3 is TGTGCCAGCAGTGGGGACCGGGGCACGTCGGTTTCGATCTACGAGCAGTACTTC.

The CDR3 sequence: CASSFRQGLDANYGYTF. The CDR3 coding sequence is TGTGCCAGCAGCTTCAGGCAGGGGCTGGATGCTAACTATGGCTACACCTTC. J is TRBJ1-2 and V is TRBV7-8; TRBD1 is a possible D gene (6 bases). This CDR3 contains 17 residues. Germline lookup yields CDR1 SGHVS and CDR2 FQNEAQ. V was shortened by 3 bases and J by 0 bases, with 17 bases between the two germline ends.

Only a few counts were recorded for this clonotype. The chain couples TRBV6-1 to TRBJ2-7; no definite D call. The CDR3 covers 12 residues. Germline V gives CDR1 MNHNS, CDR2 SASEGT. V was clipped by 4 bases and J by 6 bases, with 10 bases between them. The CDR3 bases are TGTGCCAGCAGTGGTAACTCCCGCGAGCAGTACTTC. Amino acid sequence: CASSGNSREQYF.

The CDR3: CASSPPGGYTF. DNA for the CDR3: TGTGCCAGCAGCCCGCCGGGGGGCTACACCTTC. The chain has TRBV6-2 or TRBV6-3 and TRBJ1-2; no clear D. CDR1 is MNHEY and CDR2 is SVGEGT in the germline V gene. The CDR3 is made up of 11 amino acids. Deletions cut 6 bases from V and 8 bases from J, with 10 bases between.

This clonotype has ten or more counts. This sequence joins TRBV20-1 and TRBJ2-2; 9 nucleotides match TRBD2. The CDR3 extends over 15 amino acids. J lost 3 bases, V lost 4 bases, and 6 bases had no gene match. From germline, CDR1 is DFQATT and CDR2 SNEGSKA (reference sequence). CDR3 in DNA: TGCAGTGCTAAGCTTAGCGGGAGTGACACCGGGGAGCTGTTTTTT. Protein product: CSAKLSGSDTGELFF.

The CDR3 region has the DNA TGTGCCAGCAGCTTCGGGCAGGGGGCCTATGGCTACACCTTC. This gives the protein CASSFGQGAYGYTF. The chain has TRBV11-1 and TRBJ1-2, with TRBD1 matching over 8 bases. Trimming removed 3 bases from V and 4 bases from J; junction bases left unmatched: 4. The CDR3 has 14 amino acids. Per the germline V gene, CDR1 is SGHAT and CDR2 is FQDESV (reference sequence). The full variable domain, its missing parts supplied by reference TRBV11-1 and TRBJ1-2, is EAEVAQSPRYKITEKSQAVAFWCDPISGHATLYWYRQILGQGPELLVQFQDESVVDDSQLPKDRFSAERLKGVDSTLKIQPAELGDSAMYLCASSFGQGAYGYTFGSGTRLTVV.

CDR3 sequence reads: CSVVGGQGPHSGANVLTF. The CDR3 DNA sequence: TGCAGCGTTGTGGGGGGACAGGGGCCCCACTCTGGGGCCAACGTCCTGACTTTC. This sequence joins TRBV29-1 and TRBJ2-6, with TRBD1 matching 10 bases. Trimming at V came to 4 bases and at J to 0 bases, leaving 9 bases not matched to a gene. The length of the CDR3 is 18 residues. Germline-derived CDR1 and CDR2 are SQVTM and ANQGSEA.

This clonotype came up a few times. J is TRBJ2-1 and V is TRBV6-2 or TRBV6-3, with D uncertain. In germline, CDR1 is MNHEY, CDR2 SVGEGT. Trimming cost V 6 bases and J 0 bases, with 18 bases left between them. CDR3 length: 17 amino acids. The CDR3: CASRPGQYVSSYNEQFF. The CDR3 DNA reads TGTGCCAGCAGACCGGGCCAATATGTCTCCTCCTACAATGAGCAGTTCTTC.